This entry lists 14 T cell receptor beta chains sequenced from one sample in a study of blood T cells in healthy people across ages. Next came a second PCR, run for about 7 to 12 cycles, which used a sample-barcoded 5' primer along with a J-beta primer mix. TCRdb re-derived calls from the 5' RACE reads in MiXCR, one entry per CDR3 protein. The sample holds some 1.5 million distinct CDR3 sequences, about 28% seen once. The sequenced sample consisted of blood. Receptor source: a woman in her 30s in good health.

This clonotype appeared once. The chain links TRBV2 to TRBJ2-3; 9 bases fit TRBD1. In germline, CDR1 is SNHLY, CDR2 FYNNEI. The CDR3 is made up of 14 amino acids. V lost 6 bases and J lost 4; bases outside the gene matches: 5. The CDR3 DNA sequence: TGTGCCAGCAGGGGACAGGGAGGGGCAGATACGCAGTATTTT. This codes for CASRGQGGADTQYF. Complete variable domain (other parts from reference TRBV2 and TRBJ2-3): EPEVTQTPSHQVTQMGQEVILRCVPISNHLYFYWYRQILGQKVEFLVSFYNNEISEKSEIFDDQFSVERPDGSNFTLKIRSTKLEDSAMYFCASRGQGGADTQYFGPGTRLTVL.

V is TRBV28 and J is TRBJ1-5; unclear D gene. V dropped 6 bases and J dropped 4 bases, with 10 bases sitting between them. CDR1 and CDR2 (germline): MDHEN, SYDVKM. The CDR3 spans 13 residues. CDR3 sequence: CASRLTENQPQHF. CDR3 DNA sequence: TGTGCCAGCAGACTTACAGAGAATCAGCCCCAGCATTTT.

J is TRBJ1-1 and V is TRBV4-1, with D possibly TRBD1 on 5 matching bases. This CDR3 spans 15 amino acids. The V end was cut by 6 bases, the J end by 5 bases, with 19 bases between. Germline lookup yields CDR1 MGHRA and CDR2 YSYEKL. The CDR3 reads CASRKGDGSVTEAFF. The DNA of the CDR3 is TGCGCCAGCAGAAAAGGGGACGGGTCCGTTACTGAAGCTTTCTTT.

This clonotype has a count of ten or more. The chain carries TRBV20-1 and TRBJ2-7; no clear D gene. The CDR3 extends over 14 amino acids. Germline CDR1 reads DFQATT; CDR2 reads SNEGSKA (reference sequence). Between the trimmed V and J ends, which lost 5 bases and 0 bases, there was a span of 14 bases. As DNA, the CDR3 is TGCAGTGCTCGCAAGGGCGCAAACTCCTACGAGCAGTACTTC. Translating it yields CSARKGANSYEQYF.

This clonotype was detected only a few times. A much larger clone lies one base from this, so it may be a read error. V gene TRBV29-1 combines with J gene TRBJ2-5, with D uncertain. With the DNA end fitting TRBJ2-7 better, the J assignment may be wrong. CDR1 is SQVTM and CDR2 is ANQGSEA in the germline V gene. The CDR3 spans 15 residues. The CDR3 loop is CSVEGPRQVLPEQYF. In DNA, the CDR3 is TGCAGCGTTGAAGGTCCGCGGCAGGTCCTACCCGAGCAGTACTTC.

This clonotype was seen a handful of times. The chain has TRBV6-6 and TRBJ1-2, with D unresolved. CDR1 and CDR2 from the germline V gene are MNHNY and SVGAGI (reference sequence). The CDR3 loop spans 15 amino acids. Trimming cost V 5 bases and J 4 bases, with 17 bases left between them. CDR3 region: CASSTLDRVPYGYTF. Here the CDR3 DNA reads TGTGCCAGCAGTACCTTAGATAGGGTGCCCTATGGCTACACCTTC.

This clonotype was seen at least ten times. CDR3 bases: TGTGCCAGCAGCTATGACAGGGTCAACGAGCAGTACTTC. Translating gives CASSYDRVNEQYF. This sequence joins TRBV5-6 and TRBJ2-7, with 7 bases lining up with TRBD1. J was trimmed by 5 bases and V by 3 bases; bases with no gene match: 5. CDR1 and CDR2 (germline): SGHDT, YYEEEE. The CDR3 is 13 residues long.

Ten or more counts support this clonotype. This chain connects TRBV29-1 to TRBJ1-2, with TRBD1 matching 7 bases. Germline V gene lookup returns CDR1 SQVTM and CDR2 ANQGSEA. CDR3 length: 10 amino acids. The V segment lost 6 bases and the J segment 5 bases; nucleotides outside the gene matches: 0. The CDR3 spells CSVGQYGYTF. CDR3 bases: TGCAGCGTGGGACAGTATGGCTACACCTTC.

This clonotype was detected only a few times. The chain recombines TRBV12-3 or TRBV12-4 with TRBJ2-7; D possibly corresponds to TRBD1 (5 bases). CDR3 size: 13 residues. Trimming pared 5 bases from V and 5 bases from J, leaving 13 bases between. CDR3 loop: CASSQGWGDEQYF. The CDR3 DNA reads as TGTGCCAGCAGTCAAGGGTGGGGCGACGAGCAGTACTTC.

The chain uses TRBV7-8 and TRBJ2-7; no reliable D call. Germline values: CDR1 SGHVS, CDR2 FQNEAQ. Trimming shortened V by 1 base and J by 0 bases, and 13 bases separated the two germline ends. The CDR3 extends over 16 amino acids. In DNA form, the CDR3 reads TGTGCCAGCAGCTTAGATCCGGGCCCAATCTCCTACGAGCAGTACTTC. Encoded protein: CASSLDPGPISYEQYF.

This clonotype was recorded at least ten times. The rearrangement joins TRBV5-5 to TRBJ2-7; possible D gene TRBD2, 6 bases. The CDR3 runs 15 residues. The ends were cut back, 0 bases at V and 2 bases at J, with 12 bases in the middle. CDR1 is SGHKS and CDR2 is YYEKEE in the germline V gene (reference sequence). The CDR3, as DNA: TGTGCCAGCAGCTTGGGTCCTAGCGAGACCTACGAGCAGTACTTC. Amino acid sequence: CASSLGPSETYEQYF.

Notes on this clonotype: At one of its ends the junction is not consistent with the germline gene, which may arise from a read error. The CDR3 protein is CATSRLAGAGEQFF. Here the CDR3 DNA reads TGTGCCACCAGTCGGCTAGCGGGGGCGGGAGAGCAGTTCTTC. The chain employs TRBV28 and TRBJ2-1, with TRBD2 identical over 10 bases. Per germline, CDR1 MDHEN and CDR2 SYDVKM. The CDR3 runs to 14 residues.

In DNA form, the CDR3 reads TGTGCCAGCAGTCGACCGGGGGCTACCACAGATACGCAGTATTTT. Protein product: CASSRPGATTDTQYF. This chain joins TRBV6-5 and TRBJ2-3; either TRBD1 or TRBD2 may supply D (6 bases each). V lost 5 bases to trimming and J lost 2 bases, with 14 bases between them. The length of the CDR3 is 15 residues. Germline V gives CDR1 MNHEY, CDR2 SVGAGI.

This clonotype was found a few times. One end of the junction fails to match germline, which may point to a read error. In DNA form, the CDR3 reads TGTGCCTGCAGCCTGGGACTAGCGGGGATCAATGAGCAGTTCTTC. Its translation is CACSLGLAGINEQFF. The chain couples TRBV9 to TRBJ2-1, with TRBD2 matching 13 bases. CDR1 SGDLS and CDR2 YYNGEE come from the germline V gene. There are 15 residues in the CDR3.